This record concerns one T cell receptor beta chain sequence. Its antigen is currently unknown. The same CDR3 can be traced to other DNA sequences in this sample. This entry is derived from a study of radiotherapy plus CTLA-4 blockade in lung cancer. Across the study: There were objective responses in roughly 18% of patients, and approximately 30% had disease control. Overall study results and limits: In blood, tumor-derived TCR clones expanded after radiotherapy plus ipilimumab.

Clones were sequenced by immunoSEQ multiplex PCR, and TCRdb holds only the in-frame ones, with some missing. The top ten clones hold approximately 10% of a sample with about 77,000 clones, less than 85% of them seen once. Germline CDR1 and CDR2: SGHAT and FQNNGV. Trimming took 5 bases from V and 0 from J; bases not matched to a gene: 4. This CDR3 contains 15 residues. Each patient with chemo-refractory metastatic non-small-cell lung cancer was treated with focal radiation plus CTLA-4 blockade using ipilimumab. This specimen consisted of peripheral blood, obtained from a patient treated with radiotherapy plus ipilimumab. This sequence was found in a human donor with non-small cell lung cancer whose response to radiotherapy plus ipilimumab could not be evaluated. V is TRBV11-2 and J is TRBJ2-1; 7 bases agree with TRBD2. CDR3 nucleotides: TGTGCCAGCAGCCCCGGGACTATCTCCTACAATGAGCAGTTCTTC. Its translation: CASSPGTISYNEQFF.